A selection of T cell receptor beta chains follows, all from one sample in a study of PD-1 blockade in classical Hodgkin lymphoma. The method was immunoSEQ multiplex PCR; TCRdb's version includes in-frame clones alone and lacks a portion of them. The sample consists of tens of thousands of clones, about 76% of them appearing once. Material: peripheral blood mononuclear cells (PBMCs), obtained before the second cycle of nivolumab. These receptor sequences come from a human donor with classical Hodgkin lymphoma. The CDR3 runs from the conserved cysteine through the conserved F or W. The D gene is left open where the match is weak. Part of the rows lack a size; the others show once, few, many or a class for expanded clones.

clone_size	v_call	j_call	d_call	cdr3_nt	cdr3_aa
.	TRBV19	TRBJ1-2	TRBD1	TGTGCCAGTAGTCCCGGGGGGACAGCTAACTATGGCTACACCTTC	CASSPGGTANYGYTF
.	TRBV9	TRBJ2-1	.	TGTGCCAGCAGCGTAGGTCCGGCGGGGAATACTGAGCAGTTCTTC	CASSVGPAGNTEQFF
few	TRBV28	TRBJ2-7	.	TGTGCCAGCAGTTTGCAAGAGGAGGTCTACGAGCAGTACTTC	CASSLQEEVYEQYF
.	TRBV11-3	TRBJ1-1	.	TGTGCCAGCGCCGAGACAGTGAACACTGAAGCTTTCTTT	CASAETVNTEAFF
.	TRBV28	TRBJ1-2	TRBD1	TGTGCCAGCAGTTTAGTAATGGACAGGGGATATGGCTACACCTTC	CASSLVMDRGYGYTF
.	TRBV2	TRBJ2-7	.	TGTGCCAGCGGTGGAGGGTACGAGCAGTACTTC	CASGGGYEQYF
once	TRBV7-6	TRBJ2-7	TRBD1	TGTGCCAGCTCCACAGGGGGTTCCTCCTACGAGCAGTACTTC	CASSTGGSSYEQYF
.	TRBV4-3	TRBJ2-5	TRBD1	TGCGCCAGCAGCCAAGATTACGGGGGCAGGGCCCGGGACAGGCAAGAGACCCAGTACTTC	CASSQDYGGRARDRQETQYF
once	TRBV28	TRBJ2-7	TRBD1	TGTGCCAGCAGTTTATGGCTGGGACAGGGTGGGACCTACGAGCAGTACTTC	CASSLWLGQGGTYEQYF
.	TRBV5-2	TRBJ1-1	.	TGCGCCAGCAGCCAAGGGTTGGGGCTTGAAGCTTTCTTT	CASSQGLGLEAFF
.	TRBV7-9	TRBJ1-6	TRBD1	TGTGCCAGCAGCTTAGCACGGGACAGCTCCTATAATTCACCCCTCCACTTT	CASSLARDSSYNSPLHF
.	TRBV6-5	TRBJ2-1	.	TGTGCCAGCAGTTACGTGAACAGCAACAATGAGCAGTTCTTC	CASSYVNSNNEQFF
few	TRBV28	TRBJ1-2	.	TGTGCCAGCAGTTCAGGGTCCTATGGCTACACCTTC	CASSSGSYGYTF
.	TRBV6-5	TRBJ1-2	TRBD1	TGTGCCACCAGACAGGGGGCAAGGTCGGGAGGCTACACCTTC	CATRQGARSGGYTF
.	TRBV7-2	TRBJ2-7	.	TGTGCCAGCAGCTTGGGGGCAGGGTACTACGAGCAGTACTTC	CASSLGAGYYEQYF
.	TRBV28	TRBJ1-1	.	TGTGCCAGCAGATTCCAGGGCTCCACTGAAGCTTTCTTT	CASRFQGSTEAFF
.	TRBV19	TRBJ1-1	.	TGTGCCAGTAGTATAGGGGCCGGGACTCCGGAAGCTTTCTTT	CASSIGAGTPEAFF
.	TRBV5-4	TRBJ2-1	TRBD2	TGTGCCAGCAGCCTGACTAGCAGGAATGAGCAGTTCTTC	CASSLTSRNEQFF
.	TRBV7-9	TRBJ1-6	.	TGTGCCAGCAGCCAATCCGGGAATTCACCCCTCCACTTT	CASSQSGNSPLHF
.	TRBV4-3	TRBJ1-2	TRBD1	TGCGCCAGCAGCCAAGGGCGACAGGGGAGTTACTATGGCTACACCTTC	CASSQGRQGSYYGYTF
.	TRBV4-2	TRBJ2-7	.	TGTGCCAGCAGCCAATACCGGACAGTAAACTACGAGCAGTACTTC	CASSQYRTVNYEQYF
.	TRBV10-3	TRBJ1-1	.	TGTGCCATCAGTGAGTCGGGACCCCAGCTAGCTTTCTTT	CAISESGPQLAFF
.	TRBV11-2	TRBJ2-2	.	TGTGCCAGCAGCCTAAGGACCTCGGAGCTGTTTTTT	CASSLRTSELFF
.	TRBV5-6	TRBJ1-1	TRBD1	TGTGCCAGCTCAGCAGGGGGGACTACTGAAGCTTTCTTT	CASSAGGTTEAFF
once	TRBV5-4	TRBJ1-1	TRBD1	TGTGCCAGCAGCCGGACAGGGGCGAACACTGAAGCTTTCTTT	CASSRTGANTEAFF
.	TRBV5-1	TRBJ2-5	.	TGCGCCAGCTCTCCCTGGGGGCAAGAGACCCAGTACTTC	CASSPWGQETQYF
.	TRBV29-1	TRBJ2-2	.	TGCAGCGTTGAAGTAGGCACCTACACCGGGGAGCTGTTTTTT	CSVEVGTYTGELFF
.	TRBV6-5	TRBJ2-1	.	TGTGCCAGCAGTCTATATGGCTCCAATGAGCAGTTCTTC	CASSLYGSNEQFF
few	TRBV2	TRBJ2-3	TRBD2	TGTGCCAGCGGACTAGCGGGGACGGGGGATACGCAGTATTTT	CASGLAGTGDTQYF
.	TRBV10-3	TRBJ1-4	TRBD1	TGTGCCACCCAGGGACAGGGTGGCGAAAAACTGTTTTTT	CATQGQGGEKLFF
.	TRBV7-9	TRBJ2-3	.	TGTGCCAGCAGCTTATGGTTAGATACGCAGTATTTT	CASSLWLDTQYF
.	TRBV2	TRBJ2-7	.	TGTGCTAGCAGTCCTCTACGAGACGAGCAGTACTTC	CASSPLRDEQYF
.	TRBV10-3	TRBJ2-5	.	TGTGCCATCAGTGAGGGACCCCCCCAAGAGACCCAGTACTTC	CAISEGPPQETQYF
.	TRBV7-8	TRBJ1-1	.	TGTGCCAGCAGCTTATACGAGAACACTGAAGCTTTCTTT	CASSLYENTEAFF
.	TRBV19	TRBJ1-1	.	TGTGCCAGTGACCTGGGGGGCGGAGGGACTGAAGCTTTCTTT	CASDLGGGGTEAFF
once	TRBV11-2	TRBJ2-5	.	TGTGCCAGCAGCCTACGCGGGACAGAGCTCCAAGAGACCCAGTACTTC	CASSLRGTELQETQYF
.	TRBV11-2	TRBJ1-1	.	TGTGCCAGCAGCTATAATACATTGATGAACACTGAAGCTTTCTTT	CASSYNTLMNTEAFF
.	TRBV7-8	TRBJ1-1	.	TGTGCCAGCAGCTTTTTAGTTCGGGGATCTAACACTGAAGCTTTCTTT	CASSFLVRGSNTEAFF
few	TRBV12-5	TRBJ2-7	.	TGTGCTAGTGTCAGTAGTACAGCCACCTACGAGCAGTACTTC	CASVSSTATYEQYF
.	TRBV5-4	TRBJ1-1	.	TGTGCCAGCAGTCCGGGGTCCCTCCAAGAGGCCACTGAAGCTTTCTTT	CASSPGSLQEATEAFF
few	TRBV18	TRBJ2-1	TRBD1	TGTGCCAGCTCACCCAGACAGGGATCGATTGAGCAGTTCTTC	CASSPRQGSIEQFF
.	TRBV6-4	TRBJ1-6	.	TGTGCCAGCAGTGACGGGTATTCACCCCTCCACTTT	CASSDGYSPLHF
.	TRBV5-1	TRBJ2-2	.	TGCGCCAGCAGCTTTTCACCGAACACCGGGGAGCTGTTTTTT	CASSFSPNTGELFF
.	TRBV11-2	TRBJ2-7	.	TGTGCCAGCAGCTTAGTTTCCGAGCAGTACTTC	CASSLVSEQYF
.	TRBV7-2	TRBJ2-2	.	TGTGCCAGCGGGCCAAATGACGGGGAGCTGTTTTTT	CASGPNDGELFF
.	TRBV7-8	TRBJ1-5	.	TGTGCCAGCAGCGGGACGACGGGCAGAGCCCAGCATTTT	CASSGTTGRAQHF